This TCR beta chain stems from a study of vaccination effects on CD4 cells after COVID-19. In the study overall: Viral peptide pools were used in the ViraFEST assay to expand antigen-specific CD4+ T cells, and sequencing came afterward. Each participant received a vaccine that was either BNT162b2 or mRNA-1273, given as two doses.

Study findings and constraints: Sampling in the study covered few convalescent patients and included no early post-infection timepoints.

The culture ran for 9 to 11 days, and then CD4+ T cells were isolated. Among the vaccine recipients, none had a prior SARS-CoV-2 infection, and nucleocapsid antibodies were negative. In the case of this clone: Its antigen is not known.

Method: immunoSEQ multiplex PCR; TCRdb's copy keeps in-frame clones and lacks some. The table records 50,000 to 60,000 clones, 65% to 80% of them present only once. Germline CDR1 SNHLY, CDR2 FYNNEI. V shed 5 bases and J 8 bases; nucleotides not matched to a gene: 14. This CDR3 contains 16 residues. The clonotype comes from a human donor who received a COVID-19 vaccine. The sample here was CD4+ T cells from PBMCs cultured without peptide, taken before COVID-19 vaccination. V usage is TRBV2 and J usage is TRBJ2-3; 9 positions agree with TRBD1. CDR3 region: CASSRETGGAVGTQYF. CDR3 in DNA: TGTGCCAGCAGTCGCGAAACAGGGGGCGCGGTGGGTACGCAGTATTTT.